The 23 T cell receptor beta chains listed next were all sequenced from one sample in a study of blood T cell repertoires in COVID-19 (dated by TCRdb to the early 2020s). Receptor libraries were prepared by the immunoSEQ multiplex PCR assay. The clones in this table, taken by TCRdb from immuneACCESS, are in-frame only. Not every clone is retained; where verified, under half of the shortfall comes from an unresolved V gene, and the cause of the rest is unknown. The sample records 190,000 or so clones, approximately 90% of which are singletons. The ten largest clones capture over 1% of the sample. The specimen was PBMCs or T cells enriched from blood (not recorded which). The receptors were sampled from a man aged 30 to 45 who had recovered from COVID-19.

The V call is TRBV2, the J call TRBJ2-3; 12 nucleotides align to TRBD2. CDR1 and CDR2 (germline): SNHLY, FYNNEI. J gave up 2 bases and V 4 bases, and 4 bases lay outside the gene matches. The CDR3 covers 16 residues. CDR3 amino acids: CASSALAGGYTDTQYF. CDR3 in DNA: TGTGCCAGCAGTGCACTAGCGGGGGGTTACACAGATACGCAGTATTTT.

The rearrangement joins TRBV30 to TRBJ1-4; possible D gene TRBD1, 6 bases. V was clipped by 8 bases and J by 3 bases, with 13 bases between them. The CDR3 spans 13 residues. Per germline, CDR1 GTSNPN and CDR2 SVGIG (reference sequence). In DNA form, the CDR3 reads TGTGCCCTGCAGGGGACGGCTAATGAAAAACTGTTTTTT. It specifies CALQGTANEKLFF.

This clone was observed once. V gene TRBV28 combines with J gene TRBJ2-7; D is unresolved. Germline CDR1 is MDHEN and CDR2 is SYDVKM. V lost 5 bases and J 4 bases, leaving 6 bases between the germline ends. This CDR3 spans 11 amino acids. CDR3: CASSRTYEQYF. For the CDR3, the DNA is TGTGCCAGCAGTCGCACATACGAGCAGTACTTC.

The chain links TRBV2 to TRBJ1-1; D gene uncertain. CDR1 is SNHLY, CDR2 FYNNEI, per germline. The CDR3 runs 15 residues. The V gene lost 5 bases and the J gene lost 1 base, with 14 bases spanning the gap. The CDR3 bases are TGTGCCAGCAGTCCCGTGGGCACCTCGAACACTGAAGCTTTCTTT. It encodes CASSPVGTSNTEAFF.

This chain connects TRBV7-2 to TRBJ2-7; perhaps TRBD2 as D (6 bases). This CDR3 is built from 14 residues. The germline V gene encodes CDR1 SGHTA and CDR2 FQGNSA. V lost 4 bases and J lost 3, with 13 bases in between. The CDR3 protein is CASSYGTVGYEQYF. CDR3 nucleotides: TGTGCCAGCAGCTACGGGACTGTTGGCTACGAGCAGTACTTC.

This clone was recorded only once. V gene TRBV6-4 combines with J gene TRBJ2-1; 10 positions agree with TRBD2. Germline assignment: CDR1 MRHNA and CDR2 SNTAGT. The CDR3 length is 15 residues. V lost 3 bases to trimming and J lost 4 bases; unmatched junction nucleotides: 3. In nucleotides, the CDR3 is TGTGCCAGCAGTGAAACAGCGGGGGGGTACAATGAGCAGTTCTTC. Translated: CASSETAGGYNEQFF.

The chain recombines TRBV15 with TRBJ2-7; 11 bases line up with TRBD2. The CDR3 has 17 residues. V trimming: 2 bases; J trimming: 2 bases; junction bases outside the gene matches: 8. Germline V gene lookup returns CDR1 LNHNV and CDR2 YYDKDF (reference sequence). CDR3 residues: CATSRITSGSFTYEQYF. The CDR3 DNA sequence: TGTGCCACCAGCAGAATCACTAGCGGGAGCTTCACCTACGAGCAGTACTTC.

The rearrangement joins TRBV27 to TRBJ2-1; a possible D gene is TRBD1 (6 bases). V dropped 6 bases and J dropped 12 bases, with 27 bases sitting between them. There are 16 residues in the CDR3. Germline V gives CDR1 MNHEY, CDR2 SMNVEV (reference sequence). CDR3 amino acids: CASSPTRGGGNIGQFF. The CDR3 nucleotides are TGTGCCAGCAGCCCGACCAGGGGCGGCGGTAATATTGGGCAGTTCTTC.

This chain joins TRBV5-4 and TRBJ1-4; 11 bases fit TRBD1. Germline V gene sequence: CDR1 SGHNT, CDR2 YYREEE (reference sequence). The CDR3 is 17 amino acids. V shed 2 bases and J 7 bases; nucleotides not matched to a gene: 10. CDR3 nucleotides: TGTGCCAGCAGCTTCGGGACAGGGGGAATTCAGGTTGAAAAACTGTTTTTT. This gives the protein CASSFGTGGIQVEKLFF.

A single count supports this clone. V and J are TRBV2 and TRBJ2-7; a weak D match, TRBD1 (5 bases). From germline, CDR1 is SNHLY and CDR2 FYNNEI. There are 13 residues in the CDR3. V was pared by 5 bases and J by 5 bases, with 13 bases between. CDR3 nucleotide sequence: TGTGCCAGCAGTTTCAGGGCTTTGAACGAGCAGTACTTC. Translation gives CASSFRALNEQYF.

The gene calls are TRBV7-2 and TRBJ2-2; tentative D call: TRBD1 (7 bases). The germline gives CDR1 SGHTA, CDR2 FQGNSA. The CDR3 contains 15 residues. V was trimmed by 6 bases and J by 1 base, leaving 12 bases between them. DNA for the CDR3: TGTGCCAGCAGGGGGGGACAGCTGAACACCGGGGAGCTGTTTTTT. Its translation: CASRGGQLNTGELFF.

The chain combines TRBV6-5 with TRBJ1-2, with 7 bases fitting TRBD1. The CDR3 length is 14 residues. V gave up 6 bases and J gave up 2 bases; unmatched junction bases: 6. Germline CDR1 MNHEY, CDR2 SVGAGI. CDR3 coding DNA: TGTGCCAGCAGGGCGGGACAGATAAACTATGGCTACACCTTC. Protein sequence: CASRAGQINYGYTF.

The chain links TRBV5-1 to TRBJ2-1; 10 bases line up with TRBD2. The length of the CDR3 is 20 residues. Germline V lookup: CDR1 SGHRS, CDR2 YFSETQ. After removal of 1 base from V and 6 bases from J, the junction contained 19 bases not matched to a gene. Written as DNA, the CDR3 is TGCGCCAGCAGCTTGTTAAGGGTTCGGGGACTAGCGTCGAGGCGCAATGAGCAGTTCTTC. Protein product: CASSLLRVRGLASRRNEQFF.

This clone was detected once. This chain joins TRBV7-8 and TRBJ2-7; D unresolved. Per germline, CDR1 SGHVS and CDR2 FQNEAQ. V lost 3 bases, J lost 2 bases, and 5 bases lay in between. The CDR3 consists of 12 residues. CDR3 nucleotide sequence: TGTGCCAGCAGCTTGGCCGCCTACGAGCAGTACTTC. As protein: CASSLAAYEQYF.

This chain uses TRBV18 with TRBJ2-3; 10 bases map to TRBD2. The CDR3 is 19 amino acids. The germline V gene encodes CDR1 KGHSH and CDR2 LQKENI. Trimming removed 3 bases from V and 6 bases from J; junction bases left unmatched: 18. The CDR3 protein is CASSPGSGRAPRHQDTQYF. The CDR3 DNA sequence: TGTGCCAGCTCACCCGGGAGCGGGAGGGCCCCTCGGCACCAGGATACGCAGTATTTT.

This sequence joins TRBV5-1 and TRBJ1-1; D may be TRBD1 (5 bases). The CDR3 loop spans 14 amino acids. Germline V CDR1 and CDR2: SGHRS, YFSETQ. Trimming removed 0 bases from V and 7 bases from J, with 13 bases in between. CDR3 sequence (DNA): TGCGCCAGCAGCTTGGCCTCGGGACTCTATGAAGCTTTCTTT. It translates to CASSLASGLYEAFF.

CDR3 amino acids: CASSITGTHGYTF. The CDR3 DNA reads TGTGCCAGTAGTATTACAGGGACGCATGGCTACACCTTC. The gene calls are TRBV19 and TRBJ1-2; TRBD1 might be the D (6 bases). Germline V CDR1 and CDR2: LNHDA, SQIVND (reference sequence). This CDR3 contains 13 residues. V was clipped by 3 bases and J by 6 bases, with 11 bases between them.

CDR3 residues: CASSMGGQGDYGYTF. Here the CDR3 DNA reads TGTGCCAGTAGTATGGGGGGACAGGGGGACTATGGCTACACCTTC. The chain combines TRBV19 with TRBJ1-2; 11 nucleotides agree with TRBD1. This CDR3 contains 15 residues. Germline loops: CDR1 LNHDA, CDR2 SQIVND (reference sequence). The trim removed 3 bases at V and 3 bases at J, leaving 3 bases unmatched. Variable domain in full (rest from reference TRBV19 and TRBJ1-2): DGGITQSPKYLFRKEGQNVTLSCEQNLNHDAMYWYRQDPGQGLRLIYYSQIVNDFQKGDIAEGYSVSREKKESFPLTVTSAQKNPTAFYLCASSMGGQGDYGYTFGSGTRLTVV.

V usage is TRBV24-1 and J usage is TRBJ1-5; TRBD1 agrees at 7 bases. The CDR3 is made up of 13 amino acids. Germline CDR1 KGHDR, CDR2 SFDVKD. Trimming cost V 7 bases and J 6 bases; bases outside gene matches: 5. The CDR3 bases are TGTGCCACCAGGAGACAGGGAGGTCAGCCCCAGCATTTT. It specifies CATRRQGGQPQHF.

V is TRBV10-1 and J is TRBJ2-3, with D hard to call. The CDR3 covers 12 residues. Between the trimmed V and J ends, which lost 4 bases and 4 bases, there was a span of 6 bases. CDR1 is WNHNN, CDR2 SYGVQD, per germline (reference sequence). CDR3 sequence (DNA): TGCGCCAGCAGTGGATACTCAGATACGCAGTATTTT. It is translated as CASSGYSDTQYF.

The chain joins TRBV6-6 to TRBJ1-6, with D tentatively TRBD1 (6 bases). The CDR3 is made up of 14 amino acids. V lost 2 bases and J lost 9, with 11 bases in between. The germline V gene has CDR1 MNHNY and CDR2 SVGAGI (reference sequence). CDR3 DNA sequence: TGTGCCAGCAGTTACAGATCAGGGGTTTCACCCCTCCACTTT. It yields the protein CASSYRSGVSPLHF.

The chain links TRBV5-5 to TRBJ2-1; TRBD2 matches 11 bases. Germline CDR1 SGHKS, CDR2 YYEKEE (reference sequence). The CDR3 runs 15 residues. V shed 2 bases, J shed 9 bases, and the junction held 7 bases outside the gene matches. The CDR3 reads CASSLRLAGGSEQFF. CDR3 DNA: TGTGCCAGCAGCTTAAGGCTAGCGGGGGGAAGTGAGCAGTTCTTC.

This chain connects TRBV25-1 to TRBJ1-1, with TRBD1 as a possible D gene (6 bases). This CDR3 region has 17 residues. Between the trimmed V and J ends, which lost 5 bases and 4 bases, there was a span of 23 bases. Germline V gene lookup returns CDR1 MGHDK and CDR2 SYGVNS. The CDR3 reads CASSPTGKLGRGTEAFF. CDR3 bases: TGTGCCAGCAGTCCCACAGGGAAATTGGGTCGTGGCACTGAAGCTTTCTTT.